These 2 T cell receptor beta chains were all obtained from the same sample, sequenced in a study of cytomegalovirus exposure and HLA in healthy donors. Use of 60 Vbeta and 13 Jbeta primers characterized the PCR. Measured with immunoSEQ multiplex PCR; TCRdb has only the in-frame clones, and not every one. The sample shows 110,000 to 150,000 clones, 80% of them seen only once. Material: PBMCs. The receptors here all came from a man in his forties in good health and CMV-seronegative.

This chain uses TRBV6-1 with TRBJ2-7, with TRBD1 matching over 7 bases. The CDR3 extends over 13 amino acids. Germline CDR1 and CDR2: MNHNS and SASEGT. This CDR3 reads CAIGTENLYEQYF. The CDR3 DNA reads as TGTGCTATTGGGACAGAGAACTTGTACGAGCAGTACTTC.

V gene TRBV4-1 combines with J gene TRBJ1-5; D might be TRBD1 (6 bases). The CDR3 covers 17 residues. The V end was cut by 3 bases, the J end by 5 bases, with 20 bases between. Germline V CDR1 and CDR2: MGHRA, YSYEKL. The CDR3 loop reads CASSHDFGGARDQPQHF. The CDR3 DNA follows: TGCGCCAGCAGCCACGATTTTGGGGGGGCTAGGGATCAGCCCCAGCATTTT.